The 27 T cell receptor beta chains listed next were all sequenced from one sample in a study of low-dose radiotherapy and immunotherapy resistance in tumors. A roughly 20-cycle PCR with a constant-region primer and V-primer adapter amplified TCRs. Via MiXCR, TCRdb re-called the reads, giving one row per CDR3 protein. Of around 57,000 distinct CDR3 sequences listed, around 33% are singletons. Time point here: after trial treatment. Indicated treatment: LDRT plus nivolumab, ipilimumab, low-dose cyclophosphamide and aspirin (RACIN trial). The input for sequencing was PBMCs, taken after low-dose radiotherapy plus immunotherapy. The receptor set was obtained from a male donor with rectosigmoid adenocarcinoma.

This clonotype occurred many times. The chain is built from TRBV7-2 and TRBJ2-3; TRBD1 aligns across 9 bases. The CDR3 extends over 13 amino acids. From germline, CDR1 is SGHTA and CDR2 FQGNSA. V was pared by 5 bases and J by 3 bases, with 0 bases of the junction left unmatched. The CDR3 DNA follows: TGTGCCAGCAGCGGACAGGGGACAGATACGCAGTATTTT. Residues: CASSGQGTDTQYF.

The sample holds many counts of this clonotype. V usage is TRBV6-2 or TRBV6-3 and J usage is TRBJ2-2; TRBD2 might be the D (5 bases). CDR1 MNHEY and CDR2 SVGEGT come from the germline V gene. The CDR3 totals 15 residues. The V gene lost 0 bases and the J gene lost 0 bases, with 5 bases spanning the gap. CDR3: CASSYSDSNTGELFF. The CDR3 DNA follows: TGTGCCAGCAGTTACTCGGACTCGAACACCGGGGAGCTGTTTTTT.

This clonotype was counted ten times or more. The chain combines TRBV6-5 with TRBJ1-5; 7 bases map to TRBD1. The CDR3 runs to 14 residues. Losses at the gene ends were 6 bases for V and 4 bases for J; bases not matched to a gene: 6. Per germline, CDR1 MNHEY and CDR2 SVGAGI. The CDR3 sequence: CASSPGQLNQPQHF. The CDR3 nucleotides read TGTGCCAGCAGCCCGGGACAGCTTAATCAGCCCCAGCATTTT.

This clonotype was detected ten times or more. The CDR3 protein is CATSDFVTGTSNYNEQFF. CDR3 coding DNA: TGTGCCACCAGTGATTTCGTCACCGGGACTAGTAACTACAATGAGCAGTTCTTC. The chain carries TRBV24-1 and TRBJ2-1; 8 bases are a match to TRBD2. Germline lookup yields CDR1 KGHDR and CDR2 SFDVKD. The J segment lost 3 bases and the V segment lost 1 base, leaving 10 bases of the junction unmatched. The CDR3 runs 18 residues.

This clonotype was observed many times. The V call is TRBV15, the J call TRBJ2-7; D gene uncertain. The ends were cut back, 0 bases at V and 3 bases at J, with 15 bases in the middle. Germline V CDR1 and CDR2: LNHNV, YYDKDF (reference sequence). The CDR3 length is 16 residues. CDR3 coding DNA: TGTGCCACCAGCAGAGATCGTTCAAGCCAGTACTACGAGCAGTACTTC. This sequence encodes CATSRDRSSQYYEQYF. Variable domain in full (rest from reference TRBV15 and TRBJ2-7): DAMVIQNPRYQVTQFGKPVTLSCSQTLNHNVMYWYQQKSSQAPKLLFHYYDKDFNNEADTPDNFQSRRPNTSFCFLDIRSPGLGDTAMYLCATSRDRSSQYYEQYFGPGTRLTVT.

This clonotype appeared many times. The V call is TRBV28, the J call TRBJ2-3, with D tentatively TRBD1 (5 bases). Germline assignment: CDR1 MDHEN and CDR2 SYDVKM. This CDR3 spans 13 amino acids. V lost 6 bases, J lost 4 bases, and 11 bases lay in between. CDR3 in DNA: TGTGCCAGCAGACAACAGGTCCCAGATACGCAGTATTTT. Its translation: CASRQQVPDTQYF.

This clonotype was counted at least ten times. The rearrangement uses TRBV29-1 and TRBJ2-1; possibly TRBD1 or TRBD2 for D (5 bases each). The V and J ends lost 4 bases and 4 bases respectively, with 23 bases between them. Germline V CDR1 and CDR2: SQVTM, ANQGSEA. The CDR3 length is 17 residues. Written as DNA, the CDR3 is TGCAGCGTTGGGGGACGCTCTACCTCCATCCGATACAATGAGCAGTTCTTC. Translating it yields CSVGGRSTSIRYNEQFF.

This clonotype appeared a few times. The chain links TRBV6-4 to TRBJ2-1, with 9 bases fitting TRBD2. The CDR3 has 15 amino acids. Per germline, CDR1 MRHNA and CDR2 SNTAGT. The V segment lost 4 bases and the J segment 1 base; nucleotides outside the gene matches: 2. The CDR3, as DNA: TGTGCCAGCAGTGCCACTAGCGGGTCCTACAATGAGCAGTTCTTC. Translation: CASSATSGSYNEQFF.

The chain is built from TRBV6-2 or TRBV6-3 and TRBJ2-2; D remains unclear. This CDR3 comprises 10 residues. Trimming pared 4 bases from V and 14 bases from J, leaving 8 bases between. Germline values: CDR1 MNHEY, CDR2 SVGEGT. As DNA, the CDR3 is TGTGCCAGCAGTTCCCCGGACCTGTTTTTT. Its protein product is CASSSPDLFF.

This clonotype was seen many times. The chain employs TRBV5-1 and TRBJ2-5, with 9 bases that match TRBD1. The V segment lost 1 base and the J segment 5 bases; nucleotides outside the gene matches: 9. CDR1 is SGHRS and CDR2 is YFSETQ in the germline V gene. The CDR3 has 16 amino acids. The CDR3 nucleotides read TGCGCCAGCAGCTTGTCCGGGACAGGGACGGGGGAGACCCAGTACTTC. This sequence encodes CASSLSGTGTGETQYF.

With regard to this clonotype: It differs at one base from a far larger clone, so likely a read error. Here the CDR3 DNA reads TGTGCCAGCAGCCCCAAGAATGAGAAGTTCTTC. It specifies CASSPKNEKFF. The chain joins TRBV13 to TRBJ2-1; D ambiguous. The CDR3 is 11 amino acids. Germline assignment: CDR1 PRHDT and CDR2 FYEKMQ (reference sequence). Variable domain in full (rest from reference TRBV13 and TRBJ2-1): AAGVIQSPRHLIKEKRETATLKCYPIPRHDTVYWYQQGPGQDPQFLISFYEKMQSDKGSIPDRFSAQQFSDYHSELNMSSLELGDSALYFCASSPKNEKFFGPGTRLTVL.

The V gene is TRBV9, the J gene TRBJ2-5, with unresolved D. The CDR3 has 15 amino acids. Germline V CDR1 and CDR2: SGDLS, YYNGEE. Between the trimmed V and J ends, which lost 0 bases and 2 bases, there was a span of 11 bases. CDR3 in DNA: TGTGCCAGCAGCGTAGGCGTGGCGGTACAAGAGACCCAGTACTTC. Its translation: CASSVGVAVQETQYF.

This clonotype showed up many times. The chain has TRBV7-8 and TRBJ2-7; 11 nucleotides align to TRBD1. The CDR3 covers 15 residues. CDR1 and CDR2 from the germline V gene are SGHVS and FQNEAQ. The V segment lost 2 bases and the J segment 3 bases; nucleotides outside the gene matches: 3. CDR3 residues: CASSLSGTGGYEQYF. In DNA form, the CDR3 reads TGTGCCAGCAGCTTATCCGGGACAGGGGGCTACGAGCAGTACTTC. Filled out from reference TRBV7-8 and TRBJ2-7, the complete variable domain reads GAGVSQSPRYKVAKRGQDVALRCDPISGHVSLFWYQQALGQGPEFLTYFQNEAQLDKSGLPSDRFFAERPEGSVSTLKIQRTQQEDSAVYLCASSLSGTGGYEQYFGPGTRLTVT.

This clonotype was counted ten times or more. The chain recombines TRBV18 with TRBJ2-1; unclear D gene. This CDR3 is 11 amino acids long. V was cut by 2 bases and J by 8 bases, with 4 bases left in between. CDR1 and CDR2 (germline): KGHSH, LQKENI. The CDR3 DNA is TGTGCCAGCTCACCAAGCTATGAGCAGTTCTTC. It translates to CASSPSYEQFF.

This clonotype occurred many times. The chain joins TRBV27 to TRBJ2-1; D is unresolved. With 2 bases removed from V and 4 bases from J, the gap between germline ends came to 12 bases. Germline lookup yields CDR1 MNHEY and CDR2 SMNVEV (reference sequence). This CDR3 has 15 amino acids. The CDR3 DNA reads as TGTGCCAGCAGTTTACAGCAAGCCTATTACAATGAGCAGTTCTTC. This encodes CASSLQQAYYNEQFF.

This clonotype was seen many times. CDR3 in DNA: TGCGCCAGCAGTCCAGGGGAGCCTGAAGCTTTCTTT. It codes for CASSPGEPEAFF. The chain combines TRBV5-1 with TRBJ1-1, with TRBD1 as a possible D gene (6 bases). CDR3 length equals 12 residues. Germline CDR1 and CDR2: SGHRS and YFSETQ. The V end was cut by 5 bases, the J end by 6 bases, with 11 bases between.

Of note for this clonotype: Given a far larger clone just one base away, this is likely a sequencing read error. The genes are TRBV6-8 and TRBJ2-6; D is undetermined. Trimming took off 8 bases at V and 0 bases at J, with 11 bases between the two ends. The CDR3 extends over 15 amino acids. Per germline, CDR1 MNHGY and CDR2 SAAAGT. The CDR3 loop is CASARPVSGANVLTF. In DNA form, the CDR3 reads TGTGCCAGCGCCCGCCCCGTCTCTGGGGCCAACGTCCTGACTTTC.

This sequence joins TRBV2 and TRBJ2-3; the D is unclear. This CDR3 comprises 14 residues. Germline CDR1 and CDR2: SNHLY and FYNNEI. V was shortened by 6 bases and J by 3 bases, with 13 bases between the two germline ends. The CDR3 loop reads CASRPRWGTDTQYF. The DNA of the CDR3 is TGTGCCAGCAGGCCTCGGTGGGGAACAGATACGCAGTATTTT.

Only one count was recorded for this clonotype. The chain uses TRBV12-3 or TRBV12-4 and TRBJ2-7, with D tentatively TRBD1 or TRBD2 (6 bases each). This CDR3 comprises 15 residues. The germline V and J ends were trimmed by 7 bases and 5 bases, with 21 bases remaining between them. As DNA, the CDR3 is TGTGCCAGCAAGACTACCGGGGGCACGAGGAACGAGCAGTACTTC. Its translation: CASKTTGGTRNEQYF.

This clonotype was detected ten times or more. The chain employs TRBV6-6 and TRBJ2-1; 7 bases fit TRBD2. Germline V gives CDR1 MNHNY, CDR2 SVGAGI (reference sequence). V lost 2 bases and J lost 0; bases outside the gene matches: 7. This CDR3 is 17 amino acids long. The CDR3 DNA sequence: TGTGCCAGCAGTTACGCGGGGGTGAGGGGCTCCTACAATGAGCAGTTCTTC. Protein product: CASSYAGVRGSYNEQFF.

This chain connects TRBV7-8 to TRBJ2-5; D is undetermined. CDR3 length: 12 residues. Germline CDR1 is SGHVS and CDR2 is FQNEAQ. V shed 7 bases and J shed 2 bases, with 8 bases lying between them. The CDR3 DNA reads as TGTGCCAGCACCCGGGCACAAGAGACCCAGTACTTC. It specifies CASTRAQETQYF.

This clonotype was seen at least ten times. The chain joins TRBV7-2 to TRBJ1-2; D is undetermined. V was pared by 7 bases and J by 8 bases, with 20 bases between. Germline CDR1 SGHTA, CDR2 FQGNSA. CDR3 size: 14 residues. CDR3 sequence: CASIRSTTREGYTF. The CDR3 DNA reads TGTGCCAGCATCCGATCAACGACCCGGGAAGGCTACACCTTC.

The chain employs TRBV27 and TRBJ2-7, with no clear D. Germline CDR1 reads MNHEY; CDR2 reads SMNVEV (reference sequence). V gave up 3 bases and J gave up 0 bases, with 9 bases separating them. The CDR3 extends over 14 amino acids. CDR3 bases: TGTGCCAGCAGTTTCTCACGAAGCTCCTACGAGCAGTACTTC. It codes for CASSFSRSSYEQYF.

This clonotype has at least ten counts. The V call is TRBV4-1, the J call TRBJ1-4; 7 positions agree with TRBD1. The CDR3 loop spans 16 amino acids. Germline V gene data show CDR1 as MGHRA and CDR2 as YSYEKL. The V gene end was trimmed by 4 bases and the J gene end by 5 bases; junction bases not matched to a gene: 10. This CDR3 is CASSRPPGQTNEKLFF. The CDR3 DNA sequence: TGCGCCAGCAGCCGGCCACCGGGACAGACAAATGAAAAACTGTTTTTT.

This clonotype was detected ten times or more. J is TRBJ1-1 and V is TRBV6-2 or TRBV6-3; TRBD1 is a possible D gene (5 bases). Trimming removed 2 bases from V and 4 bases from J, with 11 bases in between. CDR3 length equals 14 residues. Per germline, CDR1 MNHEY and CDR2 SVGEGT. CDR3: CASSYRGGGTEAFF. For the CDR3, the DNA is TGTGCCAGCAGTTACCGGGGGGGGGGCACTGAAGCTTTCTTT.

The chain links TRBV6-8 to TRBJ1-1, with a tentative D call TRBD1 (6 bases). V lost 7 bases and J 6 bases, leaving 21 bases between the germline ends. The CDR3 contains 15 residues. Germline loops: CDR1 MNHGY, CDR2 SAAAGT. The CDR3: CASTYQLGGHPEAFF. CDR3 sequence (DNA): TGTGCCAGCACCTACCAACTGGGGGGCCACCCTGAAGCTTTCTTT.

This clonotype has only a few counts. The CDR3 sequence is CASSPAIWGTGTRNIQYF. As DNA, the CDR3 is TGTGCCAGCAGCCCCGCCATATGGGGGACAGGGACCCGAAACATTCAGTACTTC. The chain carries TRBV7-8 and TRBJ2-4; the match to TRBD1 covers 9 bases. The CDR3 spans 18 residues. Germline lookup yields CDR1 SGHVS and CDR2 FQNEAQ. With 5 bases clipped from V and 6 bases from J, the junction kept 17 bases outside the gene matches.